The clone carrying this TCR beta chain was observed at least ten times. The germline V and J ends were trimmed by 8 bases and 6 bases, with 16 bases remaining between them. The CDR3 totals 14 residues. In germline, CDR1 is SGHDN, CDR2 FVKESK. TCRdb reanalysed the 5' RACE reads using MiXCR and keeps one entry per CDR3 protein. The sample lists 52,000 or so distinct CDR3 sequences, 9.5% to 15% occurring once. The entry originates in a study of early T cells in non-severe SARS-CoV-2 infection. The rearrangement links TRBV14 to TRBJ2-2; unclear D gene. Material for sequencing was whole blood. The TCR sequence derives from an adult who was a healthcare worker with PCR-confirmed SARS-CoV-2 infection or an uninfected control (not recorded which). CDR3 in amino acids: CASRPNGDAGELFF. CDR3 DNA: TGTGCCAGCCGACCGAATGGAGACGCCGGGGAGCTGTTTTTT.